The 27 T cell receptor beta chains given below trace back to one sample, sequenced in a study of blood T cell repertoires in COVID-19. Assay used: immunoSEQ multiplex PCR; TCRdb lists only in-frame clones, some missing. The sample gives over 150,000 clones, 65% to 85% of which show up once; approximately 7.9% is in the top ten. Sample: PBMCs or T cells enriched from blood (not recorded which). These receptor sequences come from a man aged 35 to 55 who had recovered from COVID-19.

This rearrangement joins TRBV9 to TRBJ2-1; TRBD2 aligns across 12 bases. This CDR3 contains 16 residues. Germline trimming cut 2 bases from V and 4 bases from J; bases unmatched to any gene: 4. Germline CDR1 SGDLS, CDR2 YYNGEE. The CDR3 loop is CASSVTSGGLYNEQFF. CDR3 sequence (DNA): TGTGCCAGCAGCGTGACTAGCGGGGGCCTATACAATGAGCAGTTCTTC.

The chain has TRBV5-8 and TRBJ1-3; no clear D gene. The CDR3 covers 15 residues. Between the trimmed V and J ends, which lost 4 bases and 0 bases, there was a span of 11 bases. Germline lookup yields CDR1 SGHTS and CDR2 YDEGEE. The CDR3 loop reads CASSPSSLSGNTIYF. CDR3 in DNA: TGTGCCAGCAGCCCTAGCTCCCTCTCTGGAAACACCATATATTTT. Full variable domain (outside the CDR3, taken from reference TRBV5-8 and TRBJ1-3): EAGVTQSPTHLIKTRGQQATLRCSPISGHTSVYWYQQALGLGLQFLLWYDEGEERNRGNFPPRFSGRQFPNYSSELNVNALELEDSALYLCASSPSSLSGNTIYFGEGSWLTVV.

The chain combines TRBV12-3 or TRBV12-4 with TRBJ2-1; possible D gene TRBD2, 6 bases. The ends were cut back, 6 bases at V and 8 bases at J, with 14 bases in the middle. The CDR3 totals 13 residues. DNA for the CDR3: TGTGCCAGCAGACTTGGGGGGTGGGATGAGCAGTTCTTC. This translates into CASRLGGWDEQFF.

The chain couples TRBV5-8 to TRBJ1-4; D perhaps matches TRBD1 (5 bases). Germline assignment: CDR1 SGHTS and CDR2 YDEGEE. The CDR3 extends over 14 amino acids. Between the trimmed V and J ends, which lost 5 bases and 8 bases, there was a span of 16 bases. DNA for the CDR3: TGTGCCAGCAGGACACTCGGGGGTGAAGAAAAACTGTTTTTT. As protein: CASRTLGGEEKLFF.

The chain joins TRBV3-1 (or the pseudogene TRBV3-2) to TRBJ1-3; D remains unclear. Germline V gene sequence: CDR1 LGHDT, CDR2 YNNKEL (reference sequence). CDR3 length equals 14 residues. V lost 4 bases, J lost 4 bases, and 11 bases lay in between. The CDR3 coding sequence is TGTGCCAGCAGCCCCCGGGAACGGGGAAACACCATATATTTT. This translates into CASSPRERGNTIYF.

The V call is TRBV28, the J call TRBJ2-2, with TRBD2 matching over 7 bases. CDR3 length: 14 amino acids. Germline CDR1 MDHEN, CDR2 SYDVKM. The junction had 2 bases not matched to a gene; V was cut back by 3 bases and J by 4 bases. The CDR3 here is CASSLGGSTGELFF. CDR3 in DNA: TGTGCCAGCAGTTTGGGGGGGAGCACCGGGGAGCTGTTTTTT.

This chain joins TRBV5-1 and TRBJ2-2, with TRBD1 identical over 8 bases. V shed 4 bases and J 3 bases; nucleotides not matched to a gene: 11. The CDR3 runs to 17 residues. CDR1 is SGHRS, CDR2 YFSETQ, per germline. The CDR3 DNA is TGCGCCAGCAGCGCATCTCAGGGGGCCGCCTACACCGGGGAGCTGTTTTTT. Its protein product is CASSASQGAAYTGELFF.

This clone has just one count. The V gene is TRBV5-4, the J gene TRBJ2-5, with 7 bases fitting TRBD1. V was clipped by 3 bases and J by 4 bases; unmatched bases: 3. CDR3 size: 13 residues. The germline V gene encodes CDR1 SGHNT and CDR2 YYREEE (reference sequence). CDR3 sequence (DNA): TGTGCCAGCAGCTCACGACAGGGAGAGACCCAGTACTTC. It translates to CASSSRQGETQYF. Full variable domain (outside the CDR3, taken from reference TRBV5-4 and TRBJ2-5): ETGVTQSPTHLIKTRGQQVTLRCSSQSGHNTVSWYQQALGQGPQFIFQYYREEENGRGNFPPRFSGLQFPNYSSELNVNALELDDSALYLCASSSRQGETQYFGPGTRLLVL.

This clone came up a few times. The J gene is TRBJ1-5, the V gene TRBV19; D possibly corresponds to TRBD1 (6 bases). CDR1 is LNHDA, CDR2 SQIVND, per germline (reference sequence). CDR3 length: 15 amino acids. With 7 bases removed from V and 4 bases from J, the gap between germline ends came to 17 bases. The DNA of the CDR3 is TGTGCCAGTAAACCGAGGACAGAAAGAAATCAGCCCCAGCATTTT. The encoded protein is CASKPRTERNQPQHF. Looking up the rest from reference TRBV19 and TRBJ1-5 gives the full variable domain: DGGITQSPKYLFRKEGQNVTLSCEQNLNHDAMYWYRQDPGQGLRLIYYSQIVNDFQKGDIAEGYSVSREKKESFPLTVTSAQKNPTAFYLCASKPRTERNQPQHFGDGTRLSIL.

The rearrangement uses TRBV7-3 and TRBJ2-5, with TRBD2 identical over 9 bases. Germline lookup yields CDR1 SGHTA and CDR2 FQGTGA. The ends lost 6 bases at V and 4 bases at J; junction bases unmatched: 6. This CDR3 has 14 residues. The CDR3 nucleotides read TGTGCCAGCAGTCTTAGCGGGGGTGCAGAGACCCAGTACTTC. Translation: CASSLSGGAETQYF.

This sequence joins TRBV27 and TRBJ2-1; D may be TRBD2 (7 bases). From germline, CDR1 is MNHEY and CDR2 SMNVEV (reference sequence). The CDR3 is 17 residues long. The V end lost 4 bases, the J end lost 3 bases, and 19 bases lay between the germline ends. The CDR3: CASSSLSRGGGYNEQFF. The CDR3 DNA reads TGTGCCAGCAGTTCTCTCAGTCGAGGGGGGGGCTACAATGAGCAGTTCTTC.

The V and J genes are TRBV29-1 and TRBJ2-1, with 10 nucleotides matching TRBD2. Germline assignment: CDR1 SQVTM and CDR2 ANQGSEA. The CDR3 length is 16 residues. J gave up 0 bases and V 7 bases, and 9 bases lay outside the gene matches. The CDR3 reads CSAPPLAGDSYNEQFF. The CDR3 DNA is TGCAGCGCCCCCCCCCTAGCGGGGGACTCCTACAATGAGCAGTTCTTC.

About this clone: This sample also contains other DNA sequences that code for the same CDR3. V gene TRBV3-1 (or the pseudogene TRBV3-2) combines with J gene TRBJ1-2; maybe TRBD1 (5 bases). CDR3 length: 13 residues. Germline V gene data show CDR1 as LGHDT and CDR2 as YNNKEL (reference sequence). V was cut by 1 base and J by 5 bases, with 8 bases left in between. In nucleotides, the CDR3 is TGTGCCAGCAGCCAAGGTCCAGGGTATGGCTACACCTTC. It translates to CASSQGPGYGYTF.

This chain connects TRBV4-2 to TRBJ1-2; tentative D call: TRBD1 (5 bases). This CDR3 contains 17 residues. Germline CDR1 reads LGHNA; CDR2 reads YNFKEQ. With 0 bases removed from V and 7 bases from J, the gap between germline ends came to 21 bases. In DNA, the CDR3 is TGTGCCAGCAGCCAAGAAAGAAGGAGGGGCCTTACTGGTGGCTACACCTTC. It is translated as CASSQERRRGLTGGYTF.

The chain couples TRBV6-5 to TRBJ1-2, with D possibly being TRBD1 (5 bases). Germline-derived CDR1 and CDR2 are MNHEY and SVGAGI. The CDR3 totals 12 residues. Trimming removed 10 bases from V and 4 bases from J, with 13 bases in between. CDR3 amino acids: CATRGDSYGYTF. The CDR3 region has the DNA TGTGCCACGCGGGGGGATTCCTATGGCTACACCTTC.

The chain combines TRBV10-2 with TRBJ2-1; possible D gene TRBD2, 5 bases. Germline CDR1 WSHSY, CDR2 SAAADI. The germline V and J ends were trimmed by 2 bases and 4 bases, with 9 bases remaining between them. The CDR3 totals 14 residues. CDR3 nucleotide sequence: TGCGCCAGCAGTGAGCGGGGAGAATACAATGAGCAGTTCTTC. It codes for CASSERGEYNEQFF.

This chain links TRBV18 with TRBJ2-3, with D possibly being TRBD2 (5 bases). This CDR3 contains 14 residues. Germline loops: CDR1 KGHSH, CDR2 LQKENI. The V and J ends lost 0 bases and 5 bases respectively, with 9 bases between them. CDR3 region: CASSPPDRGDTQYF. CDR3 in DNA: TGTGCCAGCTCACCACCGGATCGGGGAGATACGCAGTATTTT. The full variable domain, completed using reference TRBV18 and TRBJ2-3, is NAGVMQNPRHLVRRRGQEARLRCSPMKGHSHVYWYRQLPEEGLKFMVYLQKENIIDESGMPKERFSAEFPKEGPSILRIQQVVRGDSAAYFCASSPPDRGDTQYFGPGTRLTVL.

The chain employs TRBV5-6 and TRBJ2-2, with 7 positions matching TRBD1. The trim removed 3 bases at V and 4 bases at J, leaving 3 bases unmatched. From germline, CDR1 is SGHDT and CDR2 YYEEEE. The CDR3 totals 14 residues. The CDR3 bases are TGTGCCAGCAGCTCCCCAGGGGGCACCGGGGAGCTGTTTTTT. As protein: CASSSPGGTGELFF.

The chain employs TRBV10-1 and TRBJ1-1; no reliable D call. This CDR3 comprises 13 residues. CDR1 is WNHNN and CDR2 is SYGVQD in the germline V gene (reference sequence). The V end lost 3 bases, the J end lost 3 bases, and 8 bases lay between the germline ends. CDR3 region: CASSDNRDTEAFF. Written as DNA, the CDR3 is TGCGCCAGCAGTGATAACCGGGACACTGAAGCTTTCTTT.

The V gene is TRBV14, the J gene TRBJ1-2; D remains ambiguous. Trimming pared 1 base from V and 2 bases from J, leaving 8 bases between. This CDR3 has 14 residues. CDR1 is SGHDN and CDR2 is FVKESK in the germline V gene. CDR3 in DNA: TGTGCCAGCAGCCAAGCAGGCTGGAACTATGGCTACACCTTC. Amino acid sequence: CASSQAGWNYGYTF.

This clone was counted once. The rearrangement joins TRBV5-1 to TRBJ1-6; no clear D. Germline V gene lookup returns CDR1 SGHRS and CDR2 YFSETQ. Trimming removed 0 bases from V and 7 bases from J, with 14 bases in between. The CDR3 contains 16 residues. This chain's CDR3 is CASSLDEGYANSPLHF. The CDR3 nucleotides read TGCGCCAGCAGCTTGGATGAGGGTTATGCGAATTCACCCCTCCACTTT.

The chain uses TRBV11-2 and TRBJ1-2; 8 positions agree with TRBD1. The trim removed 4 bases at V and 3 bases at J, leaving 13 bases unmatched. CDR3 length equals 17 residues. Per the germline V gene, CDR1 is SGHAT and CDR2 is FQNNGV. The CDR3 sequence is CASSSRDPWGQDYGYTF. CDR3 DNA: TGTGCCAGCAGCTCCCGAGACCCCTGGGGACAGGACTATGGCTACACCTTC.

The CDR3 sequence: CASSQDVMSSYNSPLHF. In DNA form, the CDR3 reads TGTGCCAGCAGCCAAGATGTAATGAGCTCCTATAATTCACCCCTCCACTTT. This chain connects TRBV14 to TRBJ1-6; D not certain. This CDR3 region has 17 residues. Germline CDR1 is SGHDN and CDR2 is FVKESK. The germline V and J ends were trimmed by 0 bases and 0 bases, with 9 bases remaining between them.

This sequence joins TRBV28 and TRBJ1-5; D is possibly TRBD1 (5 bases). CDR1 MDHEN and CDR2 SYDVKM come from the germline V gene. This CDR3 region has 15 residues. Trimming stripped 4 bases from V and 0 bases from J, with 10 bases between. The DNA for the CDR3 is TGTGCCAGCAGTTCCGGACATCTTAGCAATCAGCCCCAGCATTTT. It is translated as CASSSGHLSNQPQHF. Full variable domain (missing parts from reference TRBV28 and TRBJ1-5): DVKVTQSSRYLVKRTGEKVFLECVQDMDHENMFWYRQDPGLGLRLIYFSYDVKMKEKGDIPEGYSVSREKKERFSLILESASTNQTSMYLCASSSGHLSNQPQHFGDGTRLSIL.

This clone occurred many times. Other DNA sequences in this sample translate to the same CDR3. The chain links TRBV10-3 to TRBJ1-5, with D perhaps matching TRBD1 (6 bases). V shed 5 bases and J shed 0 bases, with 11 bases lying between them. The CDR3 contains 15 residues. Germline CDR1 is ENHRY and CDR2 is SYGVKD. The CDR3 loop is CAISRDKYSNQPQHF. The DNA of the CDR3 is TGTGCCATCAGTCGGGACAAGTATAGCAATCAGCCCCAGCATTTT.

The chain couples TRBV28 to TRBJ1-5; 10 bases align to TRBD1. V dropped 6 bases and J dropped 6; count of bases not matched to a gene: 26. Germline V gene data show CDR1 as MDHEN and CDR2 as SYDVKM. The CDR3 covers 21 residues. CDR3 amino acids: CASSTPTYTWSSRTGGQPQHF. As DNA, the CDR3 is TGTGCCAGCAGCACCCCTACCTACACTTGGTCAAGCCGGACAGGGGGTCAGCCCCAGCATTTT.

The genes are TRBV10-1 and TRBJ2-3; possible D gene TRBD1, 6 bases. V lost 4 bases, J lost 0 bases, and 26 bases lay in between. Germline V gene data show CDR1 as WNHNN and CDR2 as SYGVQD (reference sequence). The CDR3 loop spans 20 amino acids. The CDR3 DNA reads as TGCGCCAGCAGTGTAACCCGGGACATCAGATTTATAGCTAGCACAGATACGCAGTATTTT. It encodes CASSVTRDIRFIASTDTQYF.